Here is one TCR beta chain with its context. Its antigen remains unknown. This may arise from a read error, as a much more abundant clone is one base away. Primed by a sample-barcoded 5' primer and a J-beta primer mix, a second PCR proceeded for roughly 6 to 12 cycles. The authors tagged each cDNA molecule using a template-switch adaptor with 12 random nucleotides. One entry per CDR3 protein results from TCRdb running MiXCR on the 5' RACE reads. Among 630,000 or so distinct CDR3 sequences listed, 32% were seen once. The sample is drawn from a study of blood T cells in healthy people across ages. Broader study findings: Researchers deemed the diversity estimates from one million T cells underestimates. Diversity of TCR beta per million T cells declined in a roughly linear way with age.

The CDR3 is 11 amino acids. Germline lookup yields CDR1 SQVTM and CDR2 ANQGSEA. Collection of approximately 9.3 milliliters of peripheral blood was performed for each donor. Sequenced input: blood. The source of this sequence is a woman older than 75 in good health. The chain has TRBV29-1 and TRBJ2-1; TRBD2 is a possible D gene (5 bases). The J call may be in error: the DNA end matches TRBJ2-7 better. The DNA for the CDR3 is TGCAGCGCCGAGGGCGACAATGAGCAGTACTTC. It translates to CSAEGDNEQYF.